This TCR beta chain was recovered during a study of blood T cells in healthy people across ages. Findings and limits, study-wide: Lack of knowledge of donor CMV status possibly confounded expanded clonotype changes.

This clonotype has more than one count but fewer than ten. Its antigen is unknown. Together with a sample-barcoded 5' primer, a J-beta primer mix was included in a second PCR lasting about 7 to 11 cycles. Every cDNA molecule carried a tag from a template-switch adaptor bearing 12 random nucleotides. TCRdb processed the 5' RACE reads anew with MiXCR; each CDR3 protein has one entry. The table lists around 970,000 distinct CDR3 sequences, roughly 50% of them singletons. V dropped 0 bases and J dropped 7 bases, with 14 bases sitting between them. CDR1 is SGHTS and CDR2 is YDEGEE in the germline V gene. The CDR3 is 14 amino acids.

Sequenced sample: blood. The chain recombines TRBV5-8 with TRBJ2-7; D is perhaps TRBD2 (5 bases). The receptor's source is a woman in her fifties or sixties in good health. The CDR3 coding sequence is TGTGCCAGCAGCTTGGGTCCTAGCTTCGAGGAGCAGTACTTC. Translating gives CASSLGPSFEEQYF.